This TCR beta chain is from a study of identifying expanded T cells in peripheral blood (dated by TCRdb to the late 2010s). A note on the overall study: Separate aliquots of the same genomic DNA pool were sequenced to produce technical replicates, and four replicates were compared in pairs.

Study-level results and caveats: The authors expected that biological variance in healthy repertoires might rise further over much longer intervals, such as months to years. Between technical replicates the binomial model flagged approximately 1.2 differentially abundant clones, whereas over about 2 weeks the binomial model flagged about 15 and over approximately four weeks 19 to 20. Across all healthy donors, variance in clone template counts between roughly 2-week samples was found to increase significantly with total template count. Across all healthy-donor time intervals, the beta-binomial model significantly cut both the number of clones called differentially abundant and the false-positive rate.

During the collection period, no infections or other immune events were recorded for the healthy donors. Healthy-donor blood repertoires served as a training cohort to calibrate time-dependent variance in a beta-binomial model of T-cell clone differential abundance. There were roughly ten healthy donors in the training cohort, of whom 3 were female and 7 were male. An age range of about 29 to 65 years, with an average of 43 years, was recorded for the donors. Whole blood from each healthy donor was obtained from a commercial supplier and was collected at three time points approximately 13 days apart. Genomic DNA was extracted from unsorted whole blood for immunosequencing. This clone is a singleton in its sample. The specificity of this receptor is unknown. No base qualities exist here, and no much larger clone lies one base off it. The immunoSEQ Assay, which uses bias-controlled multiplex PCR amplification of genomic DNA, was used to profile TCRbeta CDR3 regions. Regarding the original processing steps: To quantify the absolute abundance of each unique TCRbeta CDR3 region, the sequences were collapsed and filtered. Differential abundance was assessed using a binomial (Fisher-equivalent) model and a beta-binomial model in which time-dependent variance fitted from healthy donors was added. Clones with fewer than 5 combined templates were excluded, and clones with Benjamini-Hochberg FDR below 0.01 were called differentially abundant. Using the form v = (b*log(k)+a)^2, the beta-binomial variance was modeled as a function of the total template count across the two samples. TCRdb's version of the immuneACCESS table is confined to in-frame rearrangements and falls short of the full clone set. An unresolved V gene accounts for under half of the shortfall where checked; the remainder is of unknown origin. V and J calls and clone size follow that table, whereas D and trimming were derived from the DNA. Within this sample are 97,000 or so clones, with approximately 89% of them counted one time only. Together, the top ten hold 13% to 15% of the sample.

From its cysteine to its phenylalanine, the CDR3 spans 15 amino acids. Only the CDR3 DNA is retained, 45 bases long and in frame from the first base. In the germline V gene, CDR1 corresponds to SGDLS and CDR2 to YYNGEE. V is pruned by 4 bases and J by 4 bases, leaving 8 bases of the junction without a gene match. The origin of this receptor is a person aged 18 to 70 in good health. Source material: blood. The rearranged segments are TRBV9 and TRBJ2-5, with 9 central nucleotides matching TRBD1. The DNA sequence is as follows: TGTGCCAGCAGCATTAGACAGGGGGGTGCAGAGACCCAGTACTTC. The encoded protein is CASSIRQGGAETQYF.